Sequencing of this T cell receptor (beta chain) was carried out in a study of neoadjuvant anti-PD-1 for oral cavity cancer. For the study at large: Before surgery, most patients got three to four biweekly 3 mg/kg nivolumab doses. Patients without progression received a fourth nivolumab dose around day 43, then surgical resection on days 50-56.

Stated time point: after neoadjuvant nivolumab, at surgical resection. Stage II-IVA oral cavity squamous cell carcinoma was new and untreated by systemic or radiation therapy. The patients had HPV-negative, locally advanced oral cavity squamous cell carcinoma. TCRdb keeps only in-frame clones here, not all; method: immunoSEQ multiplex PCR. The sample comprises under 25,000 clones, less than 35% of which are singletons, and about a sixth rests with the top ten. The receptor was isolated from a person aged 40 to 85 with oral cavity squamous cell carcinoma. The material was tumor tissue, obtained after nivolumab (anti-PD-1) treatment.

CDR3 amino acids: CASSSGTAYTTNEKLFF. The CDR3 region has the DNA TGTGCCAGCAGTTCCGGGACAGCTTATACAACTAATGAAAAACTGTTTTTT. The rearrangement links TRBV28 to TRBJ1-4, with 7 bases fitting TRBD1. Looked up from germline, CDR1 is MDHEN and CDR2 is SYDVKM. The CDR3 runs 17 residues. Trimming at V came to 4 bases and at J to 0 bases, leaving 8 bases not matched to a gene.